These 15 T cell receptor beta chains were all obtained from the same sample, sequenced in a study of T cells expressing NK-cell markers (dated by TCRdb to the early 2020s). The library was prepared using 5' RACE. TCRdb records Illumina HiSeq 2000 as the sequencer. Through TCRdb reprocessing, the reads give one entry per CDR3 protein sequence; DNA is omitted. This sample's table lists some 140,000 distinct CDR3 sequences. The ten most abundant clones make up around 37% of the sample. The sample comprised blood T cells: a sorted CD56 or NKG2C T cell subset, CD4+ or CD8+ T cells, or bulk PBMC T cells (not recorded which). These receptor sequences come from a woman between 50 and 59 years old in good health. Donor details come from another sample of the same person, matched by shared clones.

V usage is TRBV6-1 and J usage is TRBJ2-3; TCRdb's D gene call, TRBD2, goes unchecked for lack of DNA. Germline V gene data show CDR1 as MNHNS and CDR2 as SASEGT. CDR3 size: 15 residues. The CDR3 protein is CASSEVTSGSDTQYF.

This sequence joins TRBV19 and TRBJ2-4; TCRdb's assignment of TRBD2 cannot be checked, as there is no DNA. The germline CDR1 and CDR2 sequences are LNHDA and SQIVND (reference sequence). CDR3 length: 14 amino acids. CDR3 sequence: CASSELAGEEIQYF.

The chain couples TRBV4-1 to TRBJ2-7; the D call from TCRdb, TRBD2, cannot be confirmed without DNA. Germline values: CDR1 MGHRA, CDR2 YSYEKL. This CDR3 has 15 residues. CDR3: CASSQGLAGGREQYF.

The chain is built from TRBV20-1 and TRBJ2-3; absent DNA, TCRdb's TRBD2 call cannot be checked. The germline V gene has CDR1 DFQATT and CDR2 SNEGSKA (reference sequence). The CDR3 is 13 amino acids. CDR3 sequence: CSARVLSSDTQYF.

The J gene is TRBJ1-5, the V gene TRBV25-1. The CDR3 extends over 13 amino acids. CDR1 is MGHDK, CDR2 SYGVNS, per germline. Here the CDR3 reads CASSEVGDQPQHF.

V usage is TRBV6-6 and J usage is TRBJ2-1. The V gene's germline CDR1 is MNHNY and CDR2 SVGAGI (reference sequence). This CDR3 has 15 residues. The CDR3 sequence is CASSYSIAAGNEQFF.

V is TRBV20-1 and J is TRBJ2-1; without DNA, the TCRdb call of TRBD1 cannot be checked. Germline V gene lookup returns CDR1 DFQATT and CDR2 SNEGSKA (reference sequence). CDR3 size: 14 residues. This CDR3 is CSAGSTGTYNEQFF.

The J gene is TRBJ2-7, the V gene TRBV27; TCRdb indicates TRBD2, and absent DNA this call remains unverified. This CDR3 contains 16 residues. The germline gives CDR1 MNHEY, CDR2 SMNVEV (reference sequence). The chain's CDR3 is CASSPLGLAGGYEQYF.

The CDR3 loop is CASTDGGGGLYNEQFF. This sequence joins TRBV12-3 or TRBV12-4 and TRBJ2-1; the D call from TCRdb, TRBD2, cannot be confirmed without DNA. This CDR3 is built from 16 residues.

The J gene is TRBJ2-7, the V gene TRBV15; TCRdb picks TRBD2, but there is no DNA to check that call. The CDR3 covers 13 residues. CDR1 is LNHNV and CDR2 is YYDKDF in the germline V gene (reference sequence). The CDR3 reads CATSSSGNYEQYF.

The rearrangement uses TRBV5-1 and TRBJ2-5; TCRdb proposes TRBD1, but this gene call is untestable without DNA. Per the germline V gene, CDR1 is SGHRS and CDR2 is YFSETQ. The CDR3 runs 15 residues. The CDR3 spells CASSLTTGGGETQYF.

This chain joins TRBV12-3 or TRBV12-4 and TRBJ2-1. The CDR3 is 12 amino acids. The chain's CDR3 is CASSEDLNEQFF.

The V gene is TRBV6-2 or TRBV6-3, the J gene TRBJ2-1; TCRdb returns TRBD2, unconfirmable since there is no DNA. The CDR3 length is 15 residues. Germline V gives CDR1 MNHEY, CDR2 SVGEGT. The CDR3 reads CASSYRDSGYNEQFF.

The V gene is TRBV15, the J gene TRBJ2-3. Germline CDR1 LNHNV, CDR2 YYDKDF (reference sequence). The CDR3 loop spans 13 amino acids. This chain's CDR3 is CATNGHRTDTQYF.

This chain connects TRBV5-1 to TRBJ1-5; TCRdb returns TRBD1, unconfirmable since there is no DNA. This CDR3 comprises 13 residues. Germline V gene lookup returns CDR1 SGHRS and CDR2 YFSETQ. CDR3 region: CASAQGFDQPQHF.